This TCR beta chain derives from a study of blood T cell repertoires in COVID-19. About the study: COVID-19 samples collected from the United States, Italy and Spain covered acute and convalescent phases. T cells, B-cell-depleted T cells, or PBMCs supplied cDNA or gDNA.

Per the original data handling: Reference gene primer amplification gave nucleated cell count estimates. Generated by immunoSEQ multiplex PCR, the TCRdb table keeps only in-frame clones and is missing some. D and trimming were read from the DNA, whereas the V and J calls and clone size are those reported in that table. The sample carries 270,000 or so clones, around 84% recorded once. This CDR3 contains 16 residues. Trimming removed 2 bases at V and 0 bases at J, with 12 bases between. Germline CDR1 reads SGHRS; CDR2 reads YFSETQ. One Seattle source followed patients from active infection through their disease course.

This TCR derives from a human donor with COVID-19, enrolled during active disease. The donor label of this sample is uncertain. The rearrangement links TRBV5-1 to TRBJ2-1, with D maybe TRBD1 (5 bases). Sequences were obtained from peripheral blood. The CDR3 nucleotides read TGCGCCAGCAGCTTAGGGGTCTCCGACTCCTACAATGAGCAGTTCTTC. It yields the protein CASSLGVSDSYNEQFF. Combining the CDR3 with reference TRBV5-1 and TRBJ2-1 gives the whole variable domain KAGVTQTPRYLIKTRGQQVTLSCSPISGHRSVSWYQQTPGQGLQFLFEYFSETQRNKGNFPGRFSGRQFSNSRSEMNVSTLELGDSALYLCASSLGVSDSYNEQFFGPGTRLTVL.